This TCR beta chain is from a study of blood T cell repertoires in COVID-19. Study-wide background: Sample material is recorded as cDNA or gDNA derived from T cells, B-cell-depleted T cells, or PBMCs.

The CDR3 totals 14 residues. Germline loops: CDR1 LNHDA, CDR2 SQIVND (reference sequence). Trimming removed 3 bases from V and 1 base from J, with 7 bases in between. Sequenced by immunoSEQ multiplex PCR; TCRdb stores in-frame clones only, minus some. Counted here are a few hundred thousand clones, just under 90% occurring once; the ten biggest clones make up less than 3%. The sample consisted of PBMCs or T cells enriched from blood (not recorded which). This receptor was taken from a woman aged 50 to 60 who had been exposed to COVID-19. The rearrangement uses TRBV19 and TRBJ1-5; D remains ambiguous. CDR3 region: CASSIGGSNQPQHF. The DNA for the CDR3 is TGTGCCAGTAGTATCGGCGGAAGCAATCAGCCCCAGCATTTT.